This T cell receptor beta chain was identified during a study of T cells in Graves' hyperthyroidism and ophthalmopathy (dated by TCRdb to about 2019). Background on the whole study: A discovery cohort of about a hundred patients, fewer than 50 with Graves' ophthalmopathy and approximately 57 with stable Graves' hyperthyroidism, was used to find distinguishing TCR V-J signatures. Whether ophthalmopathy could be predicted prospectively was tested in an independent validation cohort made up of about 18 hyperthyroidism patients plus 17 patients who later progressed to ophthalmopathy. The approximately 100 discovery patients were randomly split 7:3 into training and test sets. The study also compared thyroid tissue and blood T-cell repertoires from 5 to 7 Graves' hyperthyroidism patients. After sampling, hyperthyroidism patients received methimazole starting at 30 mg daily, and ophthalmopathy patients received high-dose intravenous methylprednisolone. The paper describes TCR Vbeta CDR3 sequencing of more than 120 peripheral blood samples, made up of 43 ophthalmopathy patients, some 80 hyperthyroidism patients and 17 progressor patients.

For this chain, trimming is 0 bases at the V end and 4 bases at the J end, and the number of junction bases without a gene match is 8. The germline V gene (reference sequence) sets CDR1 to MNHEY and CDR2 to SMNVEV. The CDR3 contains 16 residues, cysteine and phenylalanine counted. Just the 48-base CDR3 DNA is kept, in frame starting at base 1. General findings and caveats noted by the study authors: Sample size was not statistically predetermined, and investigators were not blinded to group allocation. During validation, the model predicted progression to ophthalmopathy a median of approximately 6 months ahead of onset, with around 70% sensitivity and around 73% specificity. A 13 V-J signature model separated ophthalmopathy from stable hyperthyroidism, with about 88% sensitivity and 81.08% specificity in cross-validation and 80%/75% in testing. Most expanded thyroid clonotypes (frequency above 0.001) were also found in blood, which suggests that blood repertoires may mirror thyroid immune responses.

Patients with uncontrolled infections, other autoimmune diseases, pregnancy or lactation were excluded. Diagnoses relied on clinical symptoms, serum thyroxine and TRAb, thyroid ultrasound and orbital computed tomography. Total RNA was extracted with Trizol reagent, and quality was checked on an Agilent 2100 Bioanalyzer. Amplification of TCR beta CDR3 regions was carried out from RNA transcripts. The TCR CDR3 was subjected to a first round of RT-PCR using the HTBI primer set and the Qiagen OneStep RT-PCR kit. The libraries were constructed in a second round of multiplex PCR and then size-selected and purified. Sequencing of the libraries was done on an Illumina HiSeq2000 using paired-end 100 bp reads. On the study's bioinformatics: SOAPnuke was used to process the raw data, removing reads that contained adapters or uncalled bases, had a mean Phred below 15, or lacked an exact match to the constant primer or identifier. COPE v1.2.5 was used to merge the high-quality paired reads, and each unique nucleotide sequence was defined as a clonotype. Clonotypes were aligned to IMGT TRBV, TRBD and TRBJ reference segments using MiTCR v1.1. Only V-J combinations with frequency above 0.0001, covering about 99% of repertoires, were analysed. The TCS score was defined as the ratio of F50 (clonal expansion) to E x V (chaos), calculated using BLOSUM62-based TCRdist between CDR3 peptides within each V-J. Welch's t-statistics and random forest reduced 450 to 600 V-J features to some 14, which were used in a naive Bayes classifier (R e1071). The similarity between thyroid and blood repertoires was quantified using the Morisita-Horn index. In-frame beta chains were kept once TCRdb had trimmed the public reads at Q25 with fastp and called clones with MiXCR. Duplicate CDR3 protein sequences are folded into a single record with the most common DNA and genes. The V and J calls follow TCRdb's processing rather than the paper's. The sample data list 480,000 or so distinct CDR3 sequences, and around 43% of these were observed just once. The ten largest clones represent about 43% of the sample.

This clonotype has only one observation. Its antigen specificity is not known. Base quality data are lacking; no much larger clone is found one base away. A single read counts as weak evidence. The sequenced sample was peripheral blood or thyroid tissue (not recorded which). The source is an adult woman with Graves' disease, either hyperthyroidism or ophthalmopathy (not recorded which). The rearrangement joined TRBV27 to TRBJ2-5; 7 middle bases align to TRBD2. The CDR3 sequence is CASSLSFGGSGETQYF. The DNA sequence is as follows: TGTGCCAGCAGTTTATCGTTCGGCGGGAGTGGAGAGACCCAGTACTTC.